This is a list of T cell receptor beta chains from one sample in a study of blood T cell repertoires in COVID-19. Here immunoSEQ multiplex PCR was the method, and the copy in TCRdb shows in-frame clones only, minus some. Of under 150,000 clones in the sample, around three quarters were seen once. The specimen was peripheral blood. These receptors were taken from a man aged 55 to 70 with acute or convalescent COVID-19. The CDR3 runs from the conserved cysteine through the conserved F or W. Clone size is not always given. Where it is, it says once, few, many or a class for expanded clones.

v_call | clone_size | cdr3_aa
TRBV2 | NA | CASSAPGGNWIQYF
TRBV11-2 | few | CASSPVGLASREQYF
TRBV5-6 | once | CASSPLGARTGELFF
TRBV4-1 | few | CASSQVRGATGELFF
TRBV3-1/TRBV3-2 | once | CASSPRGETQYF
TRBV28 | NA | CASSLPNHRGNTIYF
TRBV7-3 | NA | CASSFQRDTYNEQFF
TRBV6-4 | NA | CASSAVGHYNSPLHF
TRBV27 | few | CASSLKVAGEGEQFF
TRBV2 | once | CASSDVSGILQYF
TRBV6-5 | NA | CASSRTGVSNQPQHF
TRBV4-1 | NA | CASSRTALSYNEQFF
TRBV5-1 | NA | CASSLTGFGQPQHF
TRBV12-5 | NA | CASGIYNEQFF
TRBV13 | once | CASSQRLETQYF
TRBV19 | NA | CASRKGSYNEQFF
TRBV18 | NA | CASSPRVPNYGYTF
TRBV12-3/TRBV12-4 | NA | CASRWDRHTEAFF
TRBV5-1 | few | CASSLVTGGTGELFF
TRBV24-1 | NA | CATSDLAGHLSYEQYF
TRBV7-9 | NA | CASSPRSGPLAKNIQYF
TRBV3-1/TRBV3-2 | NA | CASSQGRIKQFF
TRBV7-6 | NA | CASSAETRQGSGYTF
TRBV7-9 | NA | CASRNSKIQGPTEAFF
TRBV15 | NA | CATSRARAIGSADTQYF
TRBV5-1 | NA | CASSLAVAGARELFF
TRBV5-1 | NA | CASSTELAGGSNQYF
TRBV3-1/TRBV3-2 | NA | CASSQDSRTEAFF
TRBV29-1 | NA | CSVGGTVTTSYNEQFF
TRBV5-1 | NA | CASSPLGAGYPYNEQFF
TRBV18 | NA | CASSLSRGAGTTGADTQYF
TRBV6-1 | NA | CASSEGTLTGGGNQPQHF
TRBV5-1 | NA | CASSSTSDRNEQFF
TRBV19 | NA | CASSGGLAGGPGQETQYF
TRBV5-1 | NA | CASSLQGANTDTQYF
TRBV27 | NA | CASSLLSLAGGRSTTDTQYF
TRBV28 | NA | CASRGEQDNQPQHF
TRBV18 | once | CASSPNFRATYQETQYF
TRBV5-1 | NA | CASSSGTTTNQPQHF
TRBV3-1/TRBV3-2 | NA | CASSRGRGREDTGELFF
TRBV27 | few | CASRENSWTTNNEQFF
TRBV2 | few | CASGSLMNTEAFF
TRBV9 | NA | CASSPPAGGPETQYF
TRBV10-3 | NA | CAIKQGGMDTEAFF
TRBV15 | NA | CATSRDRGSDIQYF
TRBV12-3/TRBV12-4 | NA | CASSRLPYEQYF
TRBV29-1 | NA | CSVGVAAIGDTQYF
TRBV28 | NA | CASSLPGQGHYGYTF
TRBV11-2 | NA | CASSLYRTTNEKLFF
TRBV28 | few | CASSMDGERGGENEKLFF
TRBV11-2 | once | CASTIGRAVYEQYF
TRBV14 | few | CASSHGQTYNEQFF
TRBV7-9 | few | CASSDTYEQYF
TRBV19 | many | CASSMNSGSYEQYF
TRBV3-1/TRBV3-2 | NA | CASSQIQGLGTEAFF
TRBV7-3 | NA | CASSPEGLAYNEQFF
TRBV10-3 | NA | CAISGQGMNYGYTF